This T cell receptor (beta chain) comes out of a study of OX40 agonist ivuxolimab in advanced cancers. Germline CDR1 reads LNHDA; CDR2 reads SQIVND (reference sequence). The CDR3 extends over 15 amino acids. The V end was cut by 5 bases, the J end by 0 bases, with 11 bases between. TCRdb keeps only in-frame clones here, not all; method: immunoSEQ multiplex PCR. The data show about 25,000 clones, with approximately 86% seen just once and over 35% held by the top ten. This receptor was taken from an adult with an advanced solid tumor such as melanoma, head and neck, liver or kidney cancer. Sequencing was performed on CD4+ or CD8+ T cells sorted from blood, taken in a trial of the OX40 agonist ivuxolimab. The chain carries TRBV19 and TRBJ2-1; weak D call: TRBD2 (5 bases). In DNA form, the CDR3 reads TGTGCCAGTAGTGTGTCCAGCGGCTCCTACAATGAGCAGTTCTTC. It encodes CASSVSSGSYNEQFF.